This T cell receptor (beta chain) originates from a study of ipilimumab plus nivolumab after autologous stem cell transplantation. Study information: The DLBCL cohort had primary refractory and relapsed disease, with 18-month progression-free survival of about 82% and 31%. Study-level findings and limits: TCR repertoire, Treg phenotype and gut microbiota reportedly support more study of this approach.

About this clone: Its cognate antigen is unknown.

TCRdb's copy holds only in-frame clones and misses some; the assay was immunoSEQ multiplex PCR. The data show about 84,000 clones, about 83% seen once. The CDR3 totals 12 residues. V lost 8 bases and J lost 5, with 15 bases in between. Germline V gene data show CDR1 as GTSNPN and CDR2 as SVGIG (reference sequence). This TCR was recovered from a male donor with diffuse large B-cell lymphoma. The chain employs TRBV30 and TRBJ2-5; no reliable D call. Sequencing used PBMCs, obtained in a trial of ipilimumab plus nivolumab as post-transplant consolidation. The CDR3 sequence: CAGSTSAETQYF. The DNA for the CDR3 is TGTGCCGGGTCGACATCGGCGGAGACCCAGTACTTC.